This TCR beta chain was sequenced for a study of T cell changes during pregnancy in multiple sclerosis. Germline V gene sequence: CDR1 ENHRY, CDR2 SYGVKD. CDR3 length: 13 amino acids. V was shortened by 4 bases and J by 1 base, with 8 bases between the two germline ends. Libraries were prepared by immunoSEQ multiplex PCR; TCRdb keeps only in-frame clonotypes and omits some of them. The table shows around 95,000 clones, with about 92% occurring only once. The input for sequencing was peripheral blood, taken after pregnancy. This chain joins TRBV10-3 and TRBJ2-7; D is unclear. This TCR derives from a female donor with multiple sclerosis, enrolled in a pregnancy study. The CDR3 sequence is CAISVLESYEQYF. The CDR3 nucleotides read TGTGCCATCAGTGTCTTAGAGTCCTACGAGCAGTACTTC.